These 32 T cell receptor beta chains were sequenced from one sample in a study of shared clonotypes between healthy human individuals. Produced via immunoSEQ multiplex PCR; TCRdb's table is partial and in-frame only. The sample holds 2 million to 2.5 million clones, roughly 95% seen once. The sample consisted of naive CD4+ T cells sorted from blood. Specified subset: CD45RA+ positively selected. Every receptor here comes from a man aged 18 to 30 in good health.

V and J are TRBV10-3 and TRBJ2-7; 7 positions match TRBD1. V lost 3 bases and J lost 4; bases outside the gene matches: 3. This CDR3 is built from 13 residues. The germline gives CDR1 ENHRY, CDR2 SYGVKD. CDR3 DNA: TGTGCCATCAGTGACCAACAGGGGTACGAGCAGTACTTC. It specifies CAISDQQGYEQYF.

The chain combines TRBV5-1 with TRBJ2-2, with D tentatively TRBD1 (6 bases). The CDR3 is 15 residues long. CDR1 and CDR2 (germline): SGHRS, YFSETQ. Between the trimmed V and J ends, which lost 4 bases and 3 bases, there was a span of 13 bases. As DNA, the CDR3 is TGCGCCAGCAGCCCAGGGGTCGCGGACACCGGGGAGCTGTTTTTT. The encoded protein is CASSPGVADTGELFF.

The V call is TRBV7-9, the J call TRBJ2-6; D is uncertain. CDR1 is SEHNR and CDR2 is FQNEAQ in the germline V gene (reference sequence). The CDR3 is made up of 15 amino acids. The V end lost 1 base, the J end lost 0 bases, and 4 bases lay between the germline ends. The CDR3 coding sequence is TGTGCCAGCAGCTTAGTTATCTCTGGGGCCAACGTCCTGACTTTC. It translates to CASSLVISGANVLTF.

The J gene is TRBJ1-5, the V gene TRBV30, with no clear D. The V end was cut by 3 bases, the J end by 3 bases, with 12 bases between. Looked up from germline, CDR1 is GTSNPN and CDR2 is SVGIG (reference sequence). This CDR3 comprises 14 residues. The CDR3 sequence is CAWSHWGNNQPQHF. In DNA form, the CDR3 reads TGTGCCTGGAGCCATTGGGGAAACAATCAGCCCCAGCATTTT.

The CDR3 is CASSPTLGGLREQFF. For the CDR3, the DNA is TGTGCCAGCAGTCCAACCCTTGGGGGGCTCCGTGAGCAGTTCTTC. J is TRBJ2-1 and V is TRBV6-5, with D perhaps given as TRBD1 or TRBD2 (6 bases each). V was clipped by 5 bases and J by 9 bases, with 20 bases between them. This CDR3 has 15 residues. Germline CDR1 and CDR2: MNHEY and SVGAGI.

With regard to this clone: The sample contains more than one DNA sequence encoding this CDR3. The V gene is TRBV5-1, the J gene TRBJ2-3; D unresolved. Trimming took off 0 bases at V and 1 base at J, with 3 bases between the two ends. Germline V gene sequence: CDR1 SGHRS, CDR2 YFSETQ. The CDR3 is made up of 13 amino acids. The CDR3 coding sequence is TGCGCCAGCAGCTTGGGCCGCACAGATACGCAGTATTTT. The encoded protein is CASSLGRTDTQYF.

This chain connects TRBV4-1 to TRBJ2-7; D possibly corresponds to TRBD2 (5 bases). The germline CDR1 and CDR2 sequences are MGHRA and YSYEKL. CDR3 length equals 15 residues. Between the trimmed V and J ends, which lost 3 bases and 0 bases, there was a span of 12 bases. The CDR3 DNA reads as TGCGCCAGCAGCCATAAACGCGGAGGCTCCTACGAGCAGTACTTC. The encoded protein is CASSHKRGGSYEQYF.

CDR3 DNA sequence: TGTGCCACCAGCAGAGATCCCGCGAGGGGTTGGGAGACCCAGTACTTC. Amino acid sequence: CATSRDPARGWETQYF. The chain joins TRBV15 to TRBJ2-5; D possibly matches TRBD1 or TRBD2 (5 bases each). Per the germline V gene, CDR1 is LNHNV and CDR2 is YYDKDF (reference sequence). The CDR3 is made up of 16 amino acids. V was trimmed by 0 bases and J by 5 bases, leaving 16 bases between them. Full variable domain (remainder filled in from reference TRBV15 and TRBJ2-5): DAMVIQNPRYQVTQFGKPVTLSCSQTLNHNVMYWYQQKSSQAPKLLFHYYDKDFNNEADTPDNFQSRRPNTSFCFLDIRSPGLGDTAMYLCATSRDPARGWETQYFGPGTRLLVL.

This chain joins TRBV7-9 and TRBJ2-7; D could derive from TRBD1 or TRBD2 (5 bases each). Between the trimmed V and J ends, which lost 2 bases and 2 bases, there was a span of 16 bases. CDR3 length equals 16 residues. Germline loops: CDR1 SEHNR, CDR2 FQNEAQ (reference sequence). CDR3 in DNA: TGTGCCAGCAGCTTAACAGGAGGAACAGCCGCCTACGAGCAGTACTTC. It is translated as CASSLTGGTAAYEQYF.

The chain recombines TRBV9 with TRBJ2-5, with 12 bases that match TRBD2. This CDR3 spans 16 amino acids. Germline V lookup: CDR1 SGDLS, CDR2 YYNGEE. The trim removed 0 bases at V and 5 bases at J, leaving 5 bases unmatched. The CDR3 DNA is TGTGCCAGCAGCGTAGGGGCTAGCGGGAGGGCGGAGACCCAGTACTTC. It yields the protein CASSVGASGRAETQYF.

This clone was seen a single time. This sequence joins TRBV11-2 and TRBJ1-4, with TRBD1 matching over 7 bases. The CDR3 runs to 13 residues. CDR1 SGHAT and CDR2 FQNNGV come from the germline V gene. J gave up 6 bases and V 5 bases, and 3 bases lay outside the gene matches. CDR3 sequence reads: CASSRDRDEKLFF. The CDR3 DNA reads TGTGCCAGCAGCCGTGACAGGGATGAAAAACTGTTTTTT.

The table lists this clone with a few counts. The chain has TRBV7-9 and TRBJ1-6; perhaps TRBD1 as D (5 bases). CDR1 SEHNR and CDR2 FQNEAQ come from the germline V gene (reference sequence). This CDR3 is built from 15 residues. Trimming stripped 1 base from V and 10 bases from J, with 14 bases between. CDR3 nucleotides: TGTGCCAGCAGCTTAGGGGGGAGTGGTGGCTCACCCCTCCACTTT. Translation gives CASSLGGSGGSPLHF.

In regard to this clone: Other DNA sequences in this sample translate to the same CDR3. The rearrangement joins TRBV7-3 to TRBJ1-1; TRBD1 might be the D (6 bases). This CDR3 has 13 amino acids. V was shortened by 5 bases and J by 4 bases, with 11 bases between the two germline ends. Germline V gene data show CDR1 as SGHTA and CDR2 as FQGTGA. The CDR3: CASSTRGGTEAFF. In DNA form, the CDR3 reads TGTGCCAGCAGCACAAGGGGGGGCACTGAAGCTTTCTTT.

The chain combines TRBV30 with TRBJ2-5; TRBD2 matches 13 bases. Germline V CDR1 and CDR2: GTSNPN, SVGIG (reference sequence). The CDR3 length is 16 residues. V was pared by 3 bases and J by 6 bases, with 10 bases of the junction left unmatched. The CDR3 nucleotides are TGTGCCTGGAGCCTCGGTGGGACTAGCGGGATAAAGACCCAGTACTTC. It translates to CAWSLGGTSGIKTQYF.

Comments on this clone: Distinct nucleotide sequences in the sample also encode this CDR3. This sequence joins TRBV6-5 and TRBJ2-7, with 12 bases matching TRBD2. The V gene's germline CDR1 is MNHEY and CDR2 SVGAGI. The CDR3 covers 15 residues. With V trimmed by 6 bases and J by 7 bases, 10 bases remained unmatched. CDR3 bases: TGTGCCAGCAGCCGGGGGACTAGCGGGTCTGGAGAGCAGTACTTC. This codes for CASSRGTSGSGEQYF.

The chain combines TRBV10-3 with TRBJ2-7, with D unresolved. V gave up 10 bases and J gave up 0 bases, with 13 bases separating them. Germline V gives CDR1 ENHRY, CDR2 SYGVKD. The CDR3 covers 13 residues. The CDR3 protein is CATTGRVSYEQYF. As DNA, the CDR3 is TGTGCCACCACGGGCAGAGTCTCCTACGAGCAGTACTTC.

This clone was found once. One base away lies a much larger clone, so this may be a sequencing read error. Other DNA sequences from this sample encode an identical CDR3 as well. This chain uses TRBV28 with TRBJ1-3; TRBD1 matches 9 bases. V shed 5 bases, J shed 4 bases, and the junction held 3 bases outside the gene matches. This CDR3 region has 14 residues. Germline V CDR1 and CDR2: MDHEN, SYDVKM. The CDR3 DNA follows: TGTGCCAGCAGTAAACAGGGGGCCGGAAACACCATATATTTT. This codes for CASSKQGAGNTIYF.

The chain is built from TRBV6-1 and TRBJ1-1; no reliable D call. Germline lookup yields CDR1 MNHNS and CDR2 SASEGT. Between the trimmed V and J ends, which lost 5 bases and 4 bases, there was a span of 11 bases. The length of the CDR3 is 13 residues. CDR3 sequence (DNA): TGTGCCAGCAGTTCAAGTAGGAGCACTGAAGCTTTCTTT. It codes for CASSSSRSTEAFF.

This chain joins TRBV5-4 and TRBJ1-1; TRBD1 might be the D (5 bases). V was shortened by 4 bases and J by 6 bases, with 16 bases between the two germline ends. Germline V gene lookup returns CDR1 SGHNT and CDR2 YYREEE (reference sequence). The CDR3 is 14 residues long. For the CDR3, the DNA is TGTGCCAGCAGCCCTGGAGGGGTCAGTGCTGAAGCTTTCTTT. Translated: CASSPGGVSAEAFF.

The V gene is TRBV7-2, the J gene TRBJ2-7; 10 nucleotides align to TRBD1. The CDR3 spans 14 residues. Germline trimming cut 6 bases from V and 2 bases from J; bases unmatched to any gene: 4. CDR1 is SGHTA, CDR2 FQGNSA, per germline. For the CDR3, the DNA is TGTGCCAGCAGACAAGGGACAGGGGCCTACGAGCAGTACTTC. Its translation is CASRQGTGAYEQYF.

This clone showed up just once. The chain couples TRBV25-1 to TRBJ2-1; D call uncertain. V was clipped by 4 bases and J by 7 bases, with 2 bases between them. The CDR3 loop spans 10 amino acids. Germline V gene lookup returns CDR1 MGHDK and CDR2 SYGVNS. The CDR3 protein is CASSVNEQFF. CDR3 nucleotides: TGTGCCAGCAGTGTGAATGAGCAGTTCTTC.

Turning to this clone: The sample has other DNA sequences that encode this CDR3 too. The chain has TRBV11-3 and TRBJ2-2; D is unresolved. The V gene's germline CDR1 is SGHNT and CDR2 YENEEA. The germline V and J ends were trimmed by 1 base and 1 base, with 4 bases remaining between them. The CDR3 contains 14 residues. The CDR3 region is CASSLGGNTGELFF. CDR3 nucleotide sequence: TGTGCCAGCAGCTTAGGGGGGAACACCGGGGAGCTGTTTTTT.

V and J are TRBV6-6 and TRBJ1-1; unclear D gene. Trimming pared 6 bases from V and 1 base from J, leaving 12 bases between. Looked up from germline, CDR1 is MNHNY and CDR2 is SVGAGI (reference sequence). The CDR3 is 14 residues long. The CDR3 is CASSPAQQNTEAFF. CDR3 DNA sequence: TGTGCCAGCAGCCCGGCGCAGCAGAACACTGAAGCTTTCTTT.

The chain uses TRBV19 and TRBJ1-5; D may be TRBD1 (6 bases). CDR3 length: 15 residues. The V gene's germline CDR1 is LNHDA and CDR2 SQIVND (reference sequence). Between the trimmed V and J ends, which lost 6 bases and 0 bases, there was a span of 12 bases. The CDR3, as DNA: TGTGCCAGTAGAACAGGGACATATAGCAATCAGCCCCAGCATTTT. It encodes CASRTGTYSNQPQHF.

The sample holds one count of this clone. The J gene is TRBJ1-2, the V gene TRBV6-1; possible D gene TRBD1, 5 bases. V dropped 4 bases and J dropped 4 bases, with 13 bases sitting between them. Germline CDR1 reads MNHNS; CDR2 reads SASEGT. The CDR3 is 14 residues long. The CDR3 DNA is TGTGCCAGCAGTGCCCCACAGGAATCCTATGGCTACACCTTC. It is translated as CASSAPQESYGYTF.

The gene calls are TRBV2 and TRBJ1-5; D call uncertain. Trimming left V 11 bases short and J 0 bases short, with 11 bases between. The CDR3 contains 13 residues. Per germline, CDR1 SNHLY and CDR2 FYNNEI. CDR3 DNA sequence: TGTGCCGGTCGCACAGATAGCAATCAGCCCCAGCATTTT. It is translated as CAGRTDSNQPQHF. The whole variable domain, remainder taken from reference TRBV2 and TRBJ1-5, is EPEVTQTPSHQVTQMGQEVILRCVPISNHLYFYWYRQILGQKVEFLVSFYNNEISEKSEIFDDQFSVERPDGSNFTLKIRSTKLEDSAMYFCAGRTDSNQPQHFGDGTRLSIL.

This chain joins TRBV4-2 and TRBJ2-6; 9 bases map to TRBD1. The CDR3 length is 18 residues. V dropped 4 bases and J dropped 1; count of bases not matched to a gene: 8. Germline V gives CDR1 LGHNA, CDR2 YNFKEQ. The CDR3: CASSLTGGTRSGANVLTF. Written as DNA, the CDR3 is TGTGCCAGCAGCCTGACAGGGGGAACTAGGTCTGGGGCCAACGTCCTGACTTTC.

The chain combines TRBV5-1 with TRBJ2-3; D is perhaps TRBD1 (5 bases). The CDR3 has 15 amino acids. The V end was cut by 7 bases, the J end by 2 bases, with 17 bases between. The germline gives CDR1 SGHRS, CDR2 YFSETQ. CDR3: CASGLATDPTDTQYF. The CDR3 coding sequence is TGCGCCAGCGGATTGGCGACAGATCCCACAGATACGCAGTATTTT.

The rearrangement links TRBV5-1 to TRBJ2-5; 8 bases fit TRBD1. V was clipped by 0 bases and J by 4 bases; unmatched bases: 8. The germline V gene encodes CDR1 SGHRS and CDR2 YFSETQ. CDR3 size: 16 residues. The CDR3 is CASSLGGQGRGETQYF. In DNA form, the CDR3 reads TGCGCCAGCAGCTTGGGCGGACAGGGCCGGGGAGAGACCCAGTACTTC.

With regard to this clone: The identical CDR3 is also encoded by other nucleotide sequences in the sample. The CDR3 sequence is CASSVTGTDTQYF. In nucleotides, the CDR3 is TGTGCCAGCAGCGTCACAGGGACAGATACGCAGTATTTT. The V call is TRBV9, the J call TRBJ2-3, with D possibly TRBD1 on 6 matching bases. Trimming stripped 2 bases from V and 3 bases from J, with 7 bases between. This CDR3 is built from 13 residues. Germline CDR1 reads SGDLS; CDR2 reads YYNGEE.

The chain carries TRBV7-9 and TRBJ1-6; unclear D gene. The V gene's germline CDR1 is SEHNR and CDR2 FQNEAQ (reference sequence). Trimming stripped 2 bases from V and 7 bases from J, with 3 bases between. There are 12 residues in the CDR3. The CDR3 spells CASSLLNSPLHF. The CDR3 coding sequence is TGTGCCAGCAGCTTACTCAATTCACCCCTCCACTTT.

This clone was observed a single time. The chain recombines TRBV10-3 with TRBJ1-2; possibly TRBD1 for D (5 bases). Per the germline V gene, CDR1 is ENHRY and CDR2 is SYGVKD. This CDR3 is 18 amino acids long. Trimming left V 6 bases short and J 0 bases short, with 23 bases between. CDR3 in amino acids: CAIRGTGADERTNYGYTF. For the CDR3, the DNA is TGTGCCATCAGAGGTACCGGGGCCGACGAACGCACTAACTATGGCTACACCTTC.